This entry features one T cell receptor beta chain sequence. Its target is not known. The length of the CDR3 is 16 residues. J gave up 3 bases and V 4 bases, and 6 bases lay outside the gene matches. The germline V gene encodes CDR1 SGHRS and CDR2 YFSETQ. Indicated time point: week 23, last vaccination. Alongside topical imiquimod, each dose of vaccine comprised 300 ug of mutant IDH1 20-mer peptide. Measured with immunoSEQ multiplex PCR; TCRdb has only the in-frame clones, and not every one. Among tens of thousands of clones, 80% to 90% were seen once, and the ten largest hold about 1.3%. The data were taken from a study of a mutant IDH1 vaccine in newly diagnosed glioma. Study context: The first vaccination came 4-6 weeks after radiotherapy alone, or with temozolomide cycles. Treated patients, averaging about 40 years, were about 62% male and about 38% female. Prior therapy was radiotherapy, temozolomide, or both; most received both. Study-level results: It was over 85% of patients that developed vaccine-induced immune responses.

The receptor was isolated from a middle-aged man with glioma. The material sequenced was PBMCs, taken from a glioma patient whose treatment included an IDH1 peptide vaccine. J is TRBJ1-4 and V is TRBV5-1; 10 bases are a match to TRBD1. In nucleotides, the CDR3 is TGCGCCAGCAGCGGGACAGGGGTGCAGGCTAATGAAAAACTGTTTTTT. Encoded protein: CASSGTGVQANEKLFF.